This TCR beta chain was observed in a study of blood T cell repertoires in COVID-19 (TCRdb year 2020). With regard to the full study: The collaborator samples originated in the United States, Italy and Spain and spanned the acute and convalescent phases of COVID-19. The prospective study material was composed of cDNA or gDNA derived from T cells, B-cell-depleted T cells, or PBMCs. Deeply sampled blood TCRbeta repertoires from subjects exposed to, actively infected with, or recovered from COVID-19 were included in the dataset. The repertoires were released in a freely available public database meant as a resource for research on the immune response to SARS-CoV-2. The samples were drawn from the first 160 participants of the ongoing ImmuneRACE study and from roughly 1,300 subjects provided by 6 global collaborators. The sample metadata nearly always contained a de-identified subject ID, COVID-19 status, age in years and sex. HLA class I and class II types, where available, came from metadata supplied by the sample provider rather than from assay-based typing.

Study-wide conclusions, independent of this receptor: The quantity of clinical and demographic metadata differed by source and by participant and was supplied without curation.

A word on this clone: Its antigen is unknown. Base qualities are missing; no much larger clone stands one base away.

The collaborating institutions used their own protocols to collect whole blood in K2EDTA tubes. Collaborator samples were shipped for TCRbeta analysis as frozen whole blood, isolated PBMCs, or DNA extracted from either sample type. Its CDR3 holds 15 amino acids, cysteine through phenylalanine. The CDR3 DNA has 45 bases and is translated from base 1. V is clipped by 6 bases and J by 3 bases, and the sequence between their germline boundaries is 15 bases long. In the germline V gene, CDR1 corresponds to MNHEY and CDR2 to SVGEGT. TCRbeta CDR3 regions were amplified from genomic DNA by means of the immunoSEQ Assay, a bias-controlled multiplex PCR. The original methods were these. The number of nucleated cells in each sample was estimated from the amplification of reference gene primers within the assay. To quantify the absolute abundance of each unique TCRbeta CDR3 rearrangement, sequence reads were collapsed and filtered. For each sample, productive Simpson clonality was calculated as the square root of Simpson's diversity index over productive rearrangements. In its TCRdb copy, this immuneACCESS table keeps in-frame sequences only and misses some clones. Where compared with another copy, unresolved V genes explain less than half of these, and the others have no known cause. V and J calls and clone size are copied from that table; D and trimming were computed from the DNA. For this sample there are 150,000 or so clones; roughly 82% appear just once. About 16% of the sample is in the top ten clones.

This clonotype originated in a human donor with acute or convalescent COVID-19. The donor label of this sample is uncertain. The V and J segments used are TRBV6-2 or TRBV6-3 and TRBJ1-5, with the D gene call left open. The sequenced material came from peripheral blood. The CDR3 protein is CASSASRVNNQPQHF. The DNA sequence follows: TGTGCCAGCAGCGCTTCGAGGGTTAACAATCAGCCCCAGCATTTT.